This T cell receptor beta chain was recovered during a study of blood T cell repertoires in COVID-19. The repertoire was sequenced with immunoSEQ multiplex PCR; TCRdb's copy has only in-frame clones and lacks some. In the table there are approximately 270,000 clones, 85% to 90% of which are singletons. This TCR derives from a young woman with acute COVID-19. Sequencing was performed on PBMCs or T cells enriched from blood (not recorded which).

The CDR3 loop is CASSEPQGASAFF. The CDR3 DNA sequence: TGTGCCAGCAGTGAACCGCAGGGGGCCTCGGCTTTCTTT. The rearrangement uses TRBV2 and TRBJ1-1; 8 bases fit TRBD1. The CDR3 covers 13 residues. V was clipped by 2 bases and J by 11 bases; unmatched bases: 7. Looked up from germline, CDR1 is SNHLY and CDR2 is FYNNEI.